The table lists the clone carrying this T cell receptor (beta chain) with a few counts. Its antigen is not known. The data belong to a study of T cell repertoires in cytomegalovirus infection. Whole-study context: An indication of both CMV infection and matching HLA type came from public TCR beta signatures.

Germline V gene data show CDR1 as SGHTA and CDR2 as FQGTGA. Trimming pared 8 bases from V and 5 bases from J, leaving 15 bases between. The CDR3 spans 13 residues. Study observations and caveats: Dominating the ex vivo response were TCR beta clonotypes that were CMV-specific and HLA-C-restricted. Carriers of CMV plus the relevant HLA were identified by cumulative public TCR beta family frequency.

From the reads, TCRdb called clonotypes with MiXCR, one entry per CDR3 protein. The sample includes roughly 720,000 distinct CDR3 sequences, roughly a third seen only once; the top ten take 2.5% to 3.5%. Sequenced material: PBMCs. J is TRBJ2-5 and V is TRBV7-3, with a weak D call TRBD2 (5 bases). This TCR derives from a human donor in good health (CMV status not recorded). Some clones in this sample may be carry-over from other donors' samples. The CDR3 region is CASADGREETQYF. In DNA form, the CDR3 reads TGTGCCAGCGCCGACGGAAGGGAGGAGACCCAGTACTTC.